The clone carrying this T cell receptor beta chain was observed at least ten times. Its specificity is unknown. The sample is drawn from a study of T cell repertoires in cytomegalovirus infection. Study at large: Public TCR beta signatures provided an indication of both CMV infection and a matching HLA type.

Overall study findings and caveats: It was HLA-C-restricted CMV-specific TCR beta clonotypes that dominated the response ex vivo.

TCRdb re-analysed the reads in MiXCR, keeping a single row per CDR3 protein. The sample consists of roughly 81,000 distinct CDR3 sequences, more than 3.5% of them appearing once. Germline assignment: CDR1 MNHEY and CDR2 SVGAGI. The CDR3 is 16 residues long. Trimming cost V 2 bases and J 5 bases, with 15 bases left between them. Sequencing was done on a sample of PBMCs. The V call is TRBV6-5, the J call TRBJ1-4; D is possibly TRBD1 (6 bases). The receptor was isolated from a human donor in good health (CMV status not recorded). Some clones in this sample may be carry-over from other donors' samples. The CDR3 sequence is CASSYVYRGANEKLFF. The CDR3 DNA sequence: TGTGCCAGCAGTTACGTCTATCGGGGGGCAAATGAAAAACTGTTTTTT.